This note documents a single TCR beta chain sequence. Its antigen is not known. Sequencing of TCR beta was undertaken in CD8+ and CD4+ T cells derived from blood. TEMRA cells were FACS-enriched, while CD8+ and CD4+ T cells were negatively isolated. A quantity of roughly 0.5 to 1 ug RNA underwent reverse transcription using random hexamers. The TCR beta CDR3 was amplified by immunoSEQ multiplex PCR across 54 Vbeta, 13 Jbeta. From the immunoSEQ multiplex PCR reads, TCRdb called clonotypes with MiXCR, one entry per CDR3 protein. The sample carries 90,000 to 150,000 distinct CDR3 sequences, 92% recorded once. This specimen belongs to a study of CD8 T cells in Susac syndrome. CDR3 size: 14 residues. V dropped 5 bases and J dropped 7; count of bases not matched to a gene: 8. CDR1 SGHRS and CDR2 YFSETQ come from the germline V gene. Overall study findings and caveats: It was acknowledged by the study that relatively few individuals were included in its TCR sequencing and HLA analysis.

Source material: CD8+ T cells from PBMCs. The rearrangement links TRBV5-1 to TRBJ1-1, with 10 bases matching TRBD1. The TCR comes from a human donor in good health. CDR3 coding DNA: TGCGCCAGCAGGCTGGGACAGGGGACCGATGAAGCTTTCTTT. Protein: CASRLGQGTDEAFF.